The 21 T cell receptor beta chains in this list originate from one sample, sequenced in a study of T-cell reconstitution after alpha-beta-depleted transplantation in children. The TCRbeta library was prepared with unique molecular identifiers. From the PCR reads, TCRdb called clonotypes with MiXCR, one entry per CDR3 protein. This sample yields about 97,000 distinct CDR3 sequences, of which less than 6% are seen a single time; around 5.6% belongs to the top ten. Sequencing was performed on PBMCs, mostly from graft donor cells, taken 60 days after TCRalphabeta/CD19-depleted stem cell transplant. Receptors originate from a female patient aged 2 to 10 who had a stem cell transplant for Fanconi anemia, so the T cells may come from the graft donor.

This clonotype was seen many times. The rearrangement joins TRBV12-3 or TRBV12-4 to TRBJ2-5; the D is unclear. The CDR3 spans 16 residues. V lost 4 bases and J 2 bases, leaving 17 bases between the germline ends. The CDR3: CASSSGVSHLQETQYF. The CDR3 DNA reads TGTGCCAGCAGTTCCGGTGTTAGTCACCTTCAAGAGACCCAGTACTTC.

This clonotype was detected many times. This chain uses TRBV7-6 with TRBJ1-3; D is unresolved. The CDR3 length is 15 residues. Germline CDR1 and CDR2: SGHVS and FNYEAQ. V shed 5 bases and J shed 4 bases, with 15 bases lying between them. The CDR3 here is CASSARLGPGNTIYF. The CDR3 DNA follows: TGTGCCAGCAGCGCCCGCTTGGGCCCCGGAAACACCATATATTTT.

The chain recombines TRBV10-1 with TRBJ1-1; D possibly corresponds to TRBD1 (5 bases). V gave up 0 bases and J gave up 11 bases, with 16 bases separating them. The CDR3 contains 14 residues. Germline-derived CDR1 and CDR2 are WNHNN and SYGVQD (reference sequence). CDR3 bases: TGCGCCAGCAGTGAGTCGGCAGGGCGGGTATCGGCTTTCTTT. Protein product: CASSESAGRVSAFF.

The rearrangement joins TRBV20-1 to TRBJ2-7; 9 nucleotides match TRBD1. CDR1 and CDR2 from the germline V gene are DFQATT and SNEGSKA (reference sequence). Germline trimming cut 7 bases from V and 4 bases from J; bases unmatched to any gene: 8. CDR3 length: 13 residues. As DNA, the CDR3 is TGCAGTGTGCCGGGACAGGGAGCGTACGAGCAGTACTTC. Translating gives CSVPGQGAYEQYF.

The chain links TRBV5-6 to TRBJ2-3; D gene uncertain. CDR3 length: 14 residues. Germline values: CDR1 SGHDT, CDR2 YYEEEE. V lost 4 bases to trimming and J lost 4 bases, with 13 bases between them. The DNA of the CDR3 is TGTGCCAGCAGCCCCGGGCCTTCGGCAGATACGCAGTATTTT. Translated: CASSPGPSADTQYF.

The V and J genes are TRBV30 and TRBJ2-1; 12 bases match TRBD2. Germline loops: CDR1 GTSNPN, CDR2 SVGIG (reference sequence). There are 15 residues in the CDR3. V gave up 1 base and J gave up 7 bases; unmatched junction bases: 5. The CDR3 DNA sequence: TGTGCCTGGAGTGCGGGACTAGCGGGCCTTAATGAGCAGTTCTTC. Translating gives CAWSAGLAGLNEQFF.

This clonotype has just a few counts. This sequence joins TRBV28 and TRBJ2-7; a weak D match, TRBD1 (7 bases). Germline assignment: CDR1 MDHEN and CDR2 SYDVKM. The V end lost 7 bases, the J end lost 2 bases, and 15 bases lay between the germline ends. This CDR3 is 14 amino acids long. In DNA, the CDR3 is TGTGCCAGCAAGGAGGGGGCGATTACCTACGAGCAGTACTTC. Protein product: CASKEGAITYEQYF.

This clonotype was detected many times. This chain's CDR3 is CASRAGTYEQYF. The CDR3 region has the DNA TGTGCCAGCCGGGCAGGGACCTACGAGCAGTACTTC. The V and J genes are TRBV7-9 and TRBJ2-7; possibly TRBD1 for D (5 bases). Trimming removed 8 bases from V and 2 bases from J, with 10 bases in between. Germline V gene lookup returns CDR1 SEHNR and CDR2 FQNEAQ (reference sequence). The CDR3 runs to 12 residues.

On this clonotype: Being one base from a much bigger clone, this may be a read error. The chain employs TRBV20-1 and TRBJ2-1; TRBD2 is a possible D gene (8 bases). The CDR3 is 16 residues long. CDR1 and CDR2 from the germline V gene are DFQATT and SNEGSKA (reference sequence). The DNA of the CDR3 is TGCTGTGCTAGGGGGCCCTACAGTAGCGGGGTCAATGAGCAGTTCTTC. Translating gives CCARGPYSSGVNEQFF.

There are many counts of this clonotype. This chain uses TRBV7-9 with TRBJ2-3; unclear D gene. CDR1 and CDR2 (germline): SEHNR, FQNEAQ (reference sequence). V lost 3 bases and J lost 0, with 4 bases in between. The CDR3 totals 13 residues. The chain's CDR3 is CASSLASTDTQYF. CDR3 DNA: TGTGCCAGCAGCTTGGCCAGCACAGATACGCAGTATTTT.

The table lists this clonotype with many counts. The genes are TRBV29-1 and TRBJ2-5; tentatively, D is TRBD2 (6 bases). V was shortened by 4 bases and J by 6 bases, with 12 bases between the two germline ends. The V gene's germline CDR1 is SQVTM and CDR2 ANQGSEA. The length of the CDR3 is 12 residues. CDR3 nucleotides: TGCAGCGTTGGACTAGTGGGGAAGACCCAGTACTTC. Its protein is CSVGLVGKTQYF. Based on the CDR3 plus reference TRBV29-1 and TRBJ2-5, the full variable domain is SAVISQKPSRDICQRGTSLTIQCQVDSQVTMMFWYRQQPGQSLTLIATANQGSEATYESGFVIDKFPISRPNLTFSTLTVSNMSPEDSSIYLCSVGLVGKTQYFGPGTRLLVL.

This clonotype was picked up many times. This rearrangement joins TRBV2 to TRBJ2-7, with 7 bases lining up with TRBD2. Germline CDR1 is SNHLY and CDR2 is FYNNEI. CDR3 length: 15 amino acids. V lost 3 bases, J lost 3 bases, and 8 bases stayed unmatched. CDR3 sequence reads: CASSDTGLGFYEQYF. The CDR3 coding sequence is TGTGCCAGCAGTGACACAGGACTAGGTTTCTACGAGCAGTACTTC.

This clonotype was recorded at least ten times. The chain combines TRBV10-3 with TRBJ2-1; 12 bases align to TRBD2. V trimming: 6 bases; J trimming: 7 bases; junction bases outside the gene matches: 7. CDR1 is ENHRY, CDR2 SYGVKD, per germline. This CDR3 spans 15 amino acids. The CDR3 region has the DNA TGTGCCATCAGCGAAAAGACTAGCGGGAGTAATGAGCAGTTCTTC. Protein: CAISEKTSGSNEQFF.

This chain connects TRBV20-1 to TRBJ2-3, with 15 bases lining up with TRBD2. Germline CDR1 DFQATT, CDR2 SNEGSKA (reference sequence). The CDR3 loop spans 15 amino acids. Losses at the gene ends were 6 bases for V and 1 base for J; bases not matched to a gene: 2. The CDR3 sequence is CSARTSGRGTDTQYF. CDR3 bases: TGCAGTGCCCGGACTAGCGGGAGGGGCACAGATACGCAGTATTTT.

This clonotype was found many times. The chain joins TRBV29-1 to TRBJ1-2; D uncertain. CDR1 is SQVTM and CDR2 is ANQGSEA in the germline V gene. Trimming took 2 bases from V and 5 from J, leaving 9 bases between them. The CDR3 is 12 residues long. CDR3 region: CSVEIQRYGYTF. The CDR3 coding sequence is TGCAGCGTTGAAATACAGCGATATGGCTACACCTTC.

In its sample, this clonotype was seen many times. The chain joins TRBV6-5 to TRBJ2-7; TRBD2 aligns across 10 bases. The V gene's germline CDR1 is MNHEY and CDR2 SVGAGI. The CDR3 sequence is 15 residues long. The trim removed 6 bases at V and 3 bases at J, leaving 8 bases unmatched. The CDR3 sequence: CASSPGTSDYYEQYF. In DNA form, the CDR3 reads TGTGCCAGCAGCCCCGGGACTAGCGACTACTACGAGCAGTACTTC.

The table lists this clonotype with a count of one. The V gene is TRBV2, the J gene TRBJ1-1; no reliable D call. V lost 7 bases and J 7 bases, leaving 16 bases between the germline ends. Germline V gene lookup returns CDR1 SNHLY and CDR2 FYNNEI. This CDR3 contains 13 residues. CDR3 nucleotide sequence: TGTGCCAGCACCTTGCCGGGGATAAATGAAGCTTTCTTT. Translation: CASTLPGINEAFF.

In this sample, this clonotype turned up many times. CDR3 DNA sequence: TGCAGCGTACAAACAGGGTTGCCATTTTATGGCTACACCTTC. As protein: CSVQTGLPFYGYTF. The rearrangement links TRBV29-1 to TRBJ1-2; possible D gene TRBD1, 6 bases. Germline V CDR1 and CDR2: SQVTM, ANQGSEA. The CDR3 extends over 14 amino acids. Between the trimmed V and J ends, which lost 6 bases and 5 bases, there was a span of 19 bases.

CDR3 sequence reads: CASSILGGSYNEQFF. The CDR3 DNA is TGTGCCAGCAGCATACTCGGGGGCTCCTACAATGAGCAGTTCTTC. The rearrangement uses TRBV7-9 and TRBJ2-1, with D perhaps matching TRBD2 (6 bases). The V end was cut by 5 bases, the J end by 0 bases, with 11 bases between. CDR3 length: 15 amino acids. The germline gives CDR1 SEHNR, CDR2 FQNEAQ (reference sequence).

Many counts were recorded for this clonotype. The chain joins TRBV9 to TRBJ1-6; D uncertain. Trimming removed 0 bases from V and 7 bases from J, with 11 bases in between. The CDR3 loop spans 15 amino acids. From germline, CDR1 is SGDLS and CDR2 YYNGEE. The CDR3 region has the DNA TGTGCCAGCAGCGTAGGGCTCAGTTCCAATTCACCCCTCCACTTT. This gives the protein CASSVGLSSNSPLHF. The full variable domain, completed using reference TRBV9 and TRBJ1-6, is DSGVTQTPKHLITATGQRVTLRCSPRSGDLSVYWYQQSLDQGLQFLIQYYNGEERAKGNILERFSAQQFPDLHSELNLSSLELGDSALYFCASSVGLSSNSPLHFGNGTRLTVT.

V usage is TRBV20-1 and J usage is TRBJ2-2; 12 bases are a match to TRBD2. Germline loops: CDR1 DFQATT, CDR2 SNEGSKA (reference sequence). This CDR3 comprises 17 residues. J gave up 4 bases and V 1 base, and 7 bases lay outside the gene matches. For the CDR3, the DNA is TGCAGTGCTAGAGTTTCTAGCGGGAGGGCCTTCACCGGGGAGCTGTTTTTT. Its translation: CSARVSSGRAFTGELFF.